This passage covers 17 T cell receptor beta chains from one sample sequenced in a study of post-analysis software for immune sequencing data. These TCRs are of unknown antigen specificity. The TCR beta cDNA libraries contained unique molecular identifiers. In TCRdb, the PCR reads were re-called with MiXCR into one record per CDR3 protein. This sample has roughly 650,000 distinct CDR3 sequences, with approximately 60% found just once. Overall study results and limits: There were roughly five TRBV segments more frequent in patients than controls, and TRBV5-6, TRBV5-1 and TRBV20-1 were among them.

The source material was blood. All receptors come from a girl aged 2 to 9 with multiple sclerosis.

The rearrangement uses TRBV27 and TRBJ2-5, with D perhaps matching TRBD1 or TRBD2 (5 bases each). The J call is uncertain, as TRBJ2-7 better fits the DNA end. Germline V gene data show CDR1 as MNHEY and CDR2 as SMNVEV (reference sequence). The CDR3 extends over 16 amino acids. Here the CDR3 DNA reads TGTGCCAGCAGTCCGGGGACCCGAAATGCTATCTACGAGCAGTACTTC. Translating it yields CASSPGTRNAIYEQYF.

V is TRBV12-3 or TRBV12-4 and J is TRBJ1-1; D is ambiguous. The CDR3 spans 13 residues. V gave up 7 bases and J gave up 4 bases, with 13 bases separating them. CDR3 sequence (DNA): TGTGCCAGCACCCCGGGAGGGATCACTGAAGCTTTCTTT. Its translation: CASTPGGITEAFF.

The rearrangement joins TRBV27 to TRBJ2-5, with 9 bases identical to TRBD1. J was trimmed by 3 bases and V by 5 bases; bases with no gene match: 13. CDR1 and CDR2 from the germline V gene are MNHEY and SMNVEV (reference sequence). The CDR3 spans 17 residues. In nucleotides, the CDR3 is TGTGCCAGCAGTCGAAAGAGGGGGACAGGGCTCGAAGAGACCCAGTACTTC. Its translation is CASSRKRGTGLEETQYF.

This CDR3 is CASSLRDRGNNEQFF. The CDR3 coding sequence is TGTGCCAGCAGTCTCCGGGACAGGGGGAACAATGAGCAGTTCTTC. J is TRBJ2-1 and V is TRBV27; 11 positions agree with TRBD1. The CDR3 length is 15 residues. Trimming cost V 5 bases and J 5 bases; bases outside gene matches: 5. Germline V lookup: CDR1 MNHEY, CDR2 SMNVEV (reference sequence).

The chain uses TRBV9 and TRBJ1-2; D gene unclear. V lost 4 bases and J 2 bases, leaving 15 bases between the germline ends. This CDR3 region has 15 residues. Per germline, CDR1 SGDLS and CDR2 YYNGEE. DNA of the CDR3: TGTGCCAGCAGCCCCTCACGAGCCTCCAACTATGGCTACACCTTC. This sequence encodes CASSPSRASNYGYTF.

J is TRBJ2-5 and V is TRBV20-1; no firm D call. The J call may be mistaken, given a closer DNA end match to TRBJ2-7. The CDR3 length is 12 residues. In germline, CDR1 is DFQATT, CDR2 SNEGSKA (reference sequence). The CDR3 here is CSARVTPVEQYF. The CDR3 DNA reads TGCAGTGCTAGAGTTACTCCCGTCGAGCAGTACTTC.

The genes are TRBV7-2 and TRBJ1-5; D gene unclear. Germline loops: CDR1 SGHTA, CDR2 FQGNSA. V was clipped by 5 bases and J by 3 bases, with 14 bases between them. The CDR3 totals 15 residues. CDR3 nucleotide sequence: TGTGCCAGCAGCCCAGTAATCGGGATCAATCAGCCCCAGCATTTT. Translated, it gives CASSPVIGINQPQHF.

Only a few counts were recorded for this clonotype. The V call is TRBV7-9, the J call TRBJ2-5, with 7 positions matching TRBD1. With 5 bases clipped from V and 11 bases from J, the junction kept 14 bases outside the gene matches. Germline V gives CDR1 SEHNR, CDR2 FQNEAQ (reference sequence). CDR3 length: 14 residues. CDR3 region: CASSLVEGANEQYF. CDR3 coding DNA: TGTGCCAGCAGCCTAGTAGAGGGGGCTAATGAGCAGTACTTC. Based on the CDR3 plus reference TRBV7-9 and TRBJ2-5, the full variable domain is DTGVSQNPRHKITKRGQNVTFRCDPISEHNRLYWYRQTLGQGPEFLTYFQNEAQLEKSRLLSDRFSAERPKGSFSTLEIQRTEQGDSAMYLCASSLVEGANEQYFGPGTRLLVL.

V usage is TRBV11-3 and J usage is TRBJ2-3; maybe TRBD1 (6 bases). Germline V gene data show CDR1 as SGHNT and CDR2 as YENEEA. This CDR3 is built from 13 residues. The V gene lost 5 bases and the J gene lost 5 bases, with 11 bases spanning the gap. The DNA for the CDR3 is TGTGCCAGCAGCCCAGACAGGATAGATACGCAGTATTTT. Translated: CASSPDRIDTQYF. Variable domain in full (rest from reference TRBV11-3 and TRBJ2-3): EAGVVQSPRYKIIEKKQPVAFWCNPISGHNTLYWYLQNLGQGPELLIRYENEEAVDDSQLPKDRFSAERLKGVDSTLKIQPAELGDSAVYLCASSPDRIDTQYFGPGTRLTVL.

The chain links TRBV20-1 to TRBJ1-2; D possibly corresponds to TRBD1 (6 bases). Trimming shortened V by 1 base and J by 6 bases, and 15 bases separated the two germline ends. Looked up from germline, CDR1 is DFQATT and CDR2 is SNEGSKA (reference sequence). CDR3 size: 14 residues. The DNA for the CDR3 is TGCAGTGCTAGAGGAGGCAGGGGTATCGATGGCTACACCTTC. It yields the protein CSARGGRGIDGYTF.

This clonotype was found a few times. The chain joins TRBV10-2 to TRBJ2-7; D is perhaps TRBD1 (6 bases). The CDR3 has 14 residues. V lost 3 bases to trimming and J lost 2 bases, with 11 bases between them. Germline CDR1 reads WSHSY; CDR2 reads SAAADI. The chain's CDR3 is CASSDQGSAYEQYF. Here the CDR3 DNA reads TGCGCCAGCAGTGACCAGGGGTCGGCCTACGAGCAGTACTTC.

CDR3 DNA sequence: TGTGCCAGCAGCGCTCAGGGGGCAACGGGTGAAAAACTGTTTTTT. It yields the protein CASSAQGATGEKLFF. The V gene is TRBV7-2, the J gene TRBJ1-4; 8 bases line up with TRBD1. Germline V CDR1 and CDR2: SGHTA, FQGNSA. The CDR3 extends over 15 amino acids. V trimming: 5 bases; J trimming: 7 bases; junction bases outside the gene matches: 9.

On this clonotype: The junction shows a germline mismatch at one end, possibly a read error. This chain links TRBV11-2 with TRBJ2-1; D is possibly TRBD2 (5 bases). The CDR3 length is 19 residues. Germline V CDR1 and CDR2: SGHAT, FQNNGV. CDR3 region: CACSLGTGPGMRIYNEQFF. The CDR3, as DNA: TGTGCCTGCAGCTTGGGTACGGGCCCCGGGATGAGAATCTACAATGAGCAGTTCTTC. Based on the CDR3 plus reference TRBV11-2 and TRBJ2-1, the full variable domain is EAGVAQSPRYKIIEKRQSVAFWCNPISGHATLYWYQQILGQGPKLLIQFQNNGVVDDSQLPKDRFSAERLKGVDSTLKIQPAKLEDSAVYLCACSLGTGPGMRIYNEQFFGPGTRLTVL.

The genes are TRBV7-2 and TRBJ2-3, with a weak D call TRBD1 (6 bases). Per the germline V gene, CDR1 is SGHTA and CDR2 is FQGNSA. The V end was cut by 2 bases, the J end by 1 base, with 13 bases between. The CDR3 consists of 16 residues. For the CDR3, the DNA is TGTGCCAGCAGCTTATGGTCGACAGGAGGCACAGATACGCAGTATTTT. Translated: CASSLWSTGGTDTQYF. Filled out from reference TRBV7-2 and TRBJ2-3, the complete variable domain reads GAGVSQSPSNKVTEKGKDVELRCDPISGHTALYWYRQSLGQGLEFLIYFQGNSAPDKSGLPSDRFSAERTGGSVSTLTIQRTQQEDSAVYLCASSLWSTGGTDTQYFGPGTRLTVL.

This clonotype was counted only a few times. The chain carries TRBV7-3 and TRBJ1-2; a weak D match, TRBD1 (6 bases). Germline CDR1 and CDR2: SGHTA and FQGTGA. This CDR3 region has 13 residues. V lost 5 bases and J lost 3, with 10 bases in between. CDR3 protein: CASSPGHYYGYTF. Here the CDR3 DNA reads TGTGCCAGCAGCCCGGGACACTACTATGGCTACACCTTC. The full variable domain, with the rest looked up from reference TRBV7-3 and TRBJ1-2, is GAGVSQTPSNKVTEKGKYVELRCDPISGHTALYWYRQSLGQGPEFLIYFQGTGAADDSGLPNDRFFAVRPEGSVSTLKIQRTERGDSAVYLCASSPGHYYGYTFGSGTRLTVV.

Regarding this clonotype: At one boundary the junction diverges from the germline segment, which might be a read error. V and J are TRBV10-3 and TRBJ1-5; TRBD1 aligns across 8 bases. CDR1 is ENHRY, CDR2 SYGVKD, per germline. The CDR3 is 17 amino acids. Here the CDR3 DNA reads TGCGCCATCAGTGATGCGGACAGGGCGGGGAGCAATCAGCCCCAGCATTTT. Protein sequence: CAISDADRAGSNQPQHF.

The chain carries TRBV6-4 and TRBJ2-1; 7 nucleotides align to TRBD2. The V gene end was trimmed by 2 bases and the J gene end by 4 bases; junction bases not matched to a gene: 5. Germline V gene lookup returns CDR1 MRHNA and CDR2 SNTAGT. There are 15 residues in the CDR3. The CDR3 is CASSDRLAGYNEQFF. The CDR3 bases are TGTGCCAGCAGTGACCGACTAGCAGGGTACAATGAGCAGTTCTTC.